The clone carrying this TCR beta chain was found once. The sample belongs to a study of T cell changes during pregnancy in multiple sclerosis. Sequenced by immunoSEQ multiplex PCR; TCRdb stores in-frame clones only, minus some. Of 42,000 or so clones detected, around 93% appear once; the ten largest clones hold 0.3% to 0.4%. Germline CDR1 and CDR2: SGHRS and YFSETQ. The CDR3 covers 16 residues. The V segment lost 4 bases and the J segment 0 bases; nucleotides outside the gene matches: 5. This receptor was obtained from a female donor with multiple sclerosis, enrolled in a pregnancy study. This chain joins TRBV5-1 and TRBJ2-7; 12 nucleotides align to TRBD2. The sequenced sample was CD4+ T cells from peripheral blood mononuclear cells, obtained after pregnancy. In DNA, the CDR3 is TGCGCCAGCAGCGGGGGACTAGCGGGTGTCTCCTACGAGCAGTACTTC. This codes for CASSGGLAGVSYEQYF.